This entry describes one T cell receptor beta chain. No antigen is known for it. The source of the sample is a study of regulatory T cells in long-lasting Graves disease. Study-wide context: Antithyroid drug exposure in newly diagnosed Graves' patients had lasted under 3 months.

The study's findings and limits: Newly diagnosed Graves' patients exceeded persistent ones in TCR diversity. Persistent patients shared more public clonotypes (about 2,800) than newly diagnosed patients (over 900).

The time point denotes: newly diagnosed GD, antithyroid drugs for less than 3 months. PBMC RNA was the source of the TCR library. CDR3-region Arm-PCR and iRepertoire HTBI primers produced the TCR beta libraries. TCRdb processed the multiplex PCR reads anew with MiXCR; each CDR3 protein has one entry. The table shows about 310,000 distinct CDR3 sequences, with 18% occurring only once. This receptor was taken from a female donor with Graves disease. The sequencing used peripheral blood mononuclear cells (PBMCs), collected at new diagnosis, from a patient treated with antithyroid drugs.

The CDR3 nucleotides are TGTGCCAGCAGCCCGGACGGCGACCCCGGGGCCGGGGAGCTGTTTTTT. Its protein product is CASSPDGDPGAGELFF. The V and J genes are TRBV7-9 and TRBJ2-2; maybe TRBD2 (5 bases). V lost 5 bases and J 6 bases, leaving 19 bases between the germline ends. The CDR3 length is 16 residues. CDR1 and CDR2 from the germline V gene are SEHNR and FQNEAQ (reference sequence).